A selection of T cell receptor beta chains follows, all from one sample in a study of blood T cell repertoires in COVID-19. Profiling relied on immunoSEQ multiplex PCR, and the TCRdb table lists in-frame clones only, not all of them. The profile shows roughly 66,000 clones, about 86% of them singletons. Input material: peripheral blood. The receptors stem from an older woman with acute or convalescent COVID-19. The CDR3 runs from the conserved cysteine through the conserved F or W. A D gene is named only where the DNA matches it firmly. The size of a clone is reported for some rows only, either as once, few or many, or as a class for expanded clones.

V gene: TRBV14; D gene: NA; clone size: NA; J gene: TRBJ1-6; CDR3 DNA: TGTGCCAGCAGCCTCACAGGGAATTCACCCCTCCACTTT; CDR3 protein: CASSLTGNSPLHF
V gene: TRBV19; D gene: NA; clone size: once; J gene: TRBJ1-1; CDR3 DNA: TGTGCCAGTAATTGGCAGGGAGGGTTTGGAACTGAAGCTTTCTTT; CDR3 protein: CASNWQGGFGTEAFF
V gene: TRBV4-1; D gene: TRBD1; clone size: NA; J gene: TRBJ1-3; CDR3 DNA: TGCGCCAGCAGCCCCCCAGGGACAGGGCCGGCTGGAAACACCATATATTTT; CDR3 protein: CASSPPGTGPAGNTIYF
V gene: TRBV9; D gene: TRBD1; clone size: NA; J gene: TRBJ1-2; CDR3 DNA: TGTGCCAGCAGCGGGCCGTTCCTACCGGGACAGGGGAGGGGTGGCTACACCTTC; CDR3 protein: CASSGPFLPGQGRGGYTF
V gene: TRBV5-4; D gene: NA; clone size: NA; J gene: TRBJ1-1; CDR3 DNA: TGTGCCAGCAGCTTGTATGGAACAGGCCGGACGAACACTGAAGCTTTCTTT; CDR3 protein: CASSLYGTGRTNTEAFF
V gene: TRBV5-1; D gene: TRBD1; clone size: NA; J gene: TRBJ1-1; CDR3 DNA: TGCGCCAGCAGCTTAGGACAGGGAGGGGGTTACACTGAAGCTTTCTTT; CDR3 protein: CASSLGQGGGYTEAFF
V gene: TRBV7-9; D gene: NA; clone size: NA; J gene: TRBJ1-2; CDR3 DNA: TGTGCCAGCAGACATTGGGGGCAGTCTTCGAGGGGCTACACCTTC; CDR3 protein: CASRHWGQSSRGYTF
V gene: TRBV7-3; D gene: TRBD1; clone size: NA; J gene: TRBJ1-6; CDR3 DNA: TGTGCCAGCAGCTTAACTTCACAGGGGGCCTATAATTCACCCCTCCACTTT; CDR3 protein: CASSLTSQGAYNSPLHF
V gene: TRBV10-3; D gene: NA; clone size: NA; J gene: TRBJ1-6; CDR3 DNA: TGTGCCATCAGTGTCACAGGAGCCTATAATTCACCCCTCCACTTT; CDR3 protein: CAISVTGAYNSPLHF
V gene: TRBV6-2/TRBV6-3; D gene: TRBD1; clone size: few; J gene: TRBJ1-3; CDR3 DNA: TGTGCCAGCAGCCCTGGGACAGGGTGGATTGGAAACACCATATATTTT; CDR3 protein: CASSPGTGWIGNTIYF
V gene: TRBV12-5; D gene: TRBD2; clone size: NA; J gene: TRBJ2-1; CDR3 DNA: TGTGCTAGTGGGCTCGGGCTAGCGGGGGCCGCCTACAATGAGCAGTTCTTC; CDR3 protein: CASGLGLAGAAYNEQFF
V gene: TRBV30; D gene: NA; clone size: NA; J gene: TRBJ1-4; CDR3 DNA: TGTGCCTCCGCGAGGGGGGGCGGTGAAAAACTGTTTTTT; CDR3 protein: CASARGGGEKLFF
V gene: TRBV7-2; D gene: NA; clone size: NA; J gene: TRBJ1-2; CDR3 DNA: TGTGCCAGCAGCTCCCCAGGGTATGGCTACACCTTC; CDR3 protein: CASSSPGYGYTF
V gene: TRBV2; D gene: TRBD1; clone size: NA; J gene: TRBJ2-3; CDR3 DNA: TGTGCCAGCAGTGAGGGGACAGGGGACCTTGTTACGCAGTATTTT; CDR3 protein: CASSEGTGDLVTQYF
V gene: TRBV5-1; D gene: TRBD2; clone size: NA; J gene: TRBJ2-5; CDR3 DNA: TGCGCCAGCAGCTTTAATCCCGGGGGGGGATCAGAGACCCAGTACTTC; CDR3 protein: CASSFNPGGGSETQYF
V gene: TRBV19; D gene: TRBD2; clone size: once; J gene: TRBJ2-5; CDR3 DNA: TGTGCCAGTAGTCCGGGACTAGCGGCCATGATCTTAGAGACCCAGTACTTC; CDR3 protein: CASSPGLAAMILETQYF
V gene: TRBV5-6; D gene: NA; clone size: once; J gene: TRBJ2-5; CDR3 DNA: TGTGCCAGCACAACGACTAGGAGGCAGACCCAGTACTTC; CDR3 protein: CASTTTRRQTQYF
V gene: TRBV14; D gene: NA; clone size: NA; J gene: TRBJ1-6; CDR3 DNA: TGTGCCAGCAGTTTGGGGGGGCTATCACCCCTCCACTTT; CDR3 protein: CASSLGGLSPLHF
V gene: TRBV19; D gene: TRBD1; clone size: NA; J gene: TRBJ1-3; CDR3 DNA: TGTGCCAGTAGCCCGGACAGGGTCGGACCCTCTGGAAACACCATATATTTT; CDR3 protein: CASSPDRVGPSGNTIYF
V gene: TRBV2; D gene: TRBD2; clone size: NA; J gene: TRBJ2-1; CDR3 DNA: TGTGCCAGCAGTGGACTAGCGGGGGGAATTGAGCAGTTCTTC; CDR3 protein: CASSGLAGGIEQFF
V gene: TRBV7-9; D gene: TRBD2; clone size: NA; J gene: TRBJ2-7; CDR3 DNA: TGTGCCAGCAGCGCGAGCGGGGGAAGGGCCTACGAGCAGTACTTC; CDR3 protein: CASSASGGRAYEQYF
V gene: TRBV18; D gene: NA; clone size: NA; J gene: TRBJ2-1; CDR3 DNA: TGTGCCAGCTCACCCCAGGGGGGCTTATACAATGAGCAGTTCTTC; CDR3 protein: CASSPQGGLYNEQFF
V gene: TRBV9; D gene: NA; clone size: few; J gene: TRBJ1-1; CDR3 DNA: TGTGCCAGCAGCGTAAACACTATGAACACTGAAGCTTTCTTT; CDR3 protein: CASSVNTMNTEAFF
V gene: TRBV6-2/TRBV6-3; D gene: NA; clone size: NA; J gene: TRBJ2-3; CDR3 DNA: TGTGCCAGCAGTTGGACATCTAGCACAGATACGCAGTATTTT; CDR3 protein: CASSWTSSTDTQYF
V gene: TRBV19; D gene: NA; clone size: NA; J gene: TRBJ1-5; CDR3 DNA: TGTGCCAGTAGTTCTGGCGGGCAGCCCCAGCATTTT; CDR3 protein: CASSSGGQPQHF
V gene: TRBV6-5; D gene: NA; clone size: few; J gene: TRBJ1-3; CDR3 DNA: TGTGCCAGCAGCCCCCCCTCCTCTGGAAACACCATATATTTT; CDR3 protein: CASSPPSSGNTIYF
V gene: TRBV18; D gene: NA; clone size: NA; J gene: TRBJ1-2; CDR3 DNA: TGTGCCAGCTCACGGCAGGGGTTCGGAGTGGGAGTTGGTGGCTACACCTTC; CDR3 protein: CASSRQGFGVGVGGYTF
V gene: TRBV7-9; D gene: NA; clone size: few; J gene: TRBJ1-2; CDR3 DNA: TGTGCCAGCAGCTTCTCGGACTATGGCTACACCTTC; CDR3 protein: CASSFSDYGYTF
V gene: TRBV4-1; D gene: TRBD1; clone size: NA; J gene: TRBJ1-5; CDR3 DNA: TGCGCCAGCAGCCTTGACAGGGGGCGAGATAATCAGCCCCAGCATTTT; CDR3 protein: CASSLDRGRDNQPQHF
V gene: TRBV7-2; D gene: NA; clone size: NA; J gene: TRBJ1-5; CDR3 DNA: TGTGCCAGCAGCTTACCGGGGAGGGCACCCCAGCATTTT; CDR3 protein: CASSLPGRAPQHF
V gene: TRBV19; D gene: TRBD1; clone size: NA; J gene: TRBJ2-7; CDR3 DNA: TGTGCCAGTAGTATAGCCGGGACAGTAGGAAACGAGCAGTACTTC; CDR3 protein: CASSIAGTVGNEQYF
V gene: TRBV18; D gene: TRBD1; clone size: NA; J gene: TRBJ2-1; CDR3 DNA: TGTGCCAGCTCACCAGGACAGGGGCTTAATGAGCAGTTCTTC; CDR3 protein: CASSPGQGLNEQFF
V gene: TRBV5-1; D gene: TRBD1; clone size: once; J gene: TRBJ2-1; CDR3 DNA: TGCGCCAGCAGCTTTCAAGCCGCCGGGACAGGGGTCAATGAGCAGTTCTTC; CDR3 protein: CASSFQAAGTGVNEQFF
V gene: TRBV6-1; D gene: NA; clone size: NA; J gene: TRBJ1-4; CDR3 DNA: TGTGCCAGCAGTGAAGGAACAGGCCTCCGGGAAAAACTGTTTTTT; CDR3 protein: CASSEGTGLREKLFF
V gene: TRBV25-1; D gene: TRBD1; clone size: once; J gene: TRBJ2-2; CDR3 DNA: TGTGCCAGCTTAGGGGACAGGGAAGCCGGGGAGCTGTTTTTT; CDR3 protein: CASLGDREAGELFF
V gene: TRBV4-2; D gene: NA; clone size: NA; J gene: TRBJ1-1; CDR3 DNA: TGTGCCAGCAGCCAGTCTCAGGGGAACACTGAAGCTTTCTTT; CDR3 protein: CASSQSQGNTEAFF
V gene: TRBV10-3; D gene: NA; clone size: NA; J gene: TRBJ1-6; CDR3 DNA: TGTGCCATCAGTGACGCCTCAGGGGATAATTCACCCCTCCACTTT; CDR3 protein: CAISDASGDNSPLHF
V gene: TRBV10-3; D gene: TRBD2; clone size: few; J gene: TRBJ2-7; CDR3 DNA: TGTGCCACCGGACTAGCGGGGGGTCCCGGGCAGTACTTC; CDR3 protein: CATGLAGGPGQYF
V gene: TRBV5-4; D gene: NA; clone size: NA; J gene: TRBJ2-2; CDR3 DNA: TGTGCCAGCAGACGGGAGAACACCGGGGAGCTGTTTTTT; CDR3 protein: CASRRENTGELFF
V gene: TRBV7-4; D gene: TRBD1; clone size: NA; J gene: TRBJ2-1; CDR3 DNA: TGTGCCAGCACCGCCTGGGTACGGGGACAGGGGGCGGGGGAGCAGTTCTTC; CDR3 protein: CASTAWVRGQGAGEQFF
V gene: TRBV5-6; D gene: NA; clone size: NA; J gene: TRBJ1-1; CDR3 DNA: TGTGCCAGCAGCTTGGGAGAGGTTCGGAGGAGGAACACTGAAGCTTTCTTT; CDR3 protein: CASSLGEVRRRNTEAFF
V gene: TRBV9; D gene: NA; clone size: NA; J gene: TRBJ2-3; CDR3 DNA: TGTGCCAGCAGCACAGGACGGTTGTCCACAGATACGCAGTATTTT; CDR3 protein: CASSTGRLSTDTQYF
V gene: TRBV7-2; D gene: TRBD1; clone size: NA; J gene: TRBJ1-5; CDR3 DNA: TGTGCCAGCAGCCGGGACAGCCATAGCAATCAGCCCCAGCATTTT; CDR3 protein: CASSRDSHSNQPQHF
V gene: TRBV5-1; D gene: NA; clone size: NA; J gene: TRBJ2-7; CDR3 DNA: TGCGCCAGCAGCCCCCCCGGGTCCTACGAGCAGTACTTC; CDR3 protein: CASSPPGSYEQYF
V gene: TRBV6-5; D gene: TRBD1; clone size: few; J gene: TRBJ1-1; CDR3 DNA: TGTGCCAGCGGCAGGGACAGGGATACTGAAGCTTTCTTT; CDR3 protein: CASGRDRDTEAFF
V gene: TRBV2; D gene: NA; clone size: few; J gene: TRBJ1-4; CDR3 DNA: TGTGCCAGCAGTGAGGAGGAAAAACTGTTTTTT; CDR3 protein: CASSEEEKLFF
V gene: TRBV20-1; D gene: NA; clone size: NA; J gene: TRBJ1-4; CDR3 DNA: TGCAGTGCTAGACGGAATGAAAAACTGTTTTTT; CDR3 protein: CSARRNEKLFF
V gene: TRBV15; D gene: NA; clone size: NA; J gene: TRBJ1-1; CDR3 DNA: TGTGCCACCAGCAGAGGACAGTTACCTGAAGCTTTCTTT; CDR3 protein: CATSRGQLPEAFF
V gene: TRBV5-1; D gene: NA; clone size: NA; J gene: TRBJ1-4; CDR3 DNA: TGCGCCAGCAGTTACGGAGGAAATGAAAAACTGTTTTTT; CDR3 protein: CASSYGGNEKLFF
V gene: TRBV5-1; D gene: NA; clone size: NA; J gene: TRBJ2-7; CDR3 DNA: TGCGCCAGCAGCCTCGGGACAGAGCAGTACTTC; CDR3 protein: CASSLGTEQYF
V gene: TRBV3-1/TRBV3-2; D gene: TRBD1; clone size: NA; J gene: TRBJ1-1; CDR3 DNA: TGTGCCAGCAGCCAAGAAGGGTGGGACAGGGATAATACTGAAGCTTTCTTT; CDR3 protein: CASSQEGWDRDNTEAFF
V gene: TRBV3-1/TRBV3-2; D gene: NA; clone size: NA; J gene: TRBJ1-2; CDR3 DNA: TGTGCCAGCAGCTTCGCAGATGGCTACACCTTC; CDR3 protein: CASSFADGYTF
V gene: TRBV9; D gene: NA; clone size: NA; J gene: TRBJ2-2; CDR3 DNA: TGTGCCGGGACACCGGGACTATCCGGGGAGCTGTTTTTT; CDR3 protein: CAGTPGLSGELFF
V gene: TRBV7-8; D gene: NA; clone size: NA; J gene: TRBJ2-7; CDR3 DNA: TGTGCCAGCAGCTTACCCGCCTACGAGCAGTACTTC; CDR3 protein: CASSLPAYEQYF
V gene: TRBV10-2; D gene: TRBD1; clone size: NA; J gene: TRBJ1-2; CDR3 DNA: TGCGCCAGCAGTACCGGGACAGAGTATGGCTACACCTTC; CDR3 protein: CASSTGTEYGYTF
V gene: TRBV5-1; D gene: TRBD1; clone size: NA; J gene: TRBJ1-1; CDR3 DNA: TGCGCCAGCAGCATGGACAGGGTTGAAGCTTTCTTT; CDR3 protein: CASSMDRVEAFF
V gene: TRBV5-1; D gene: NA; clone size: NA; J gene: TRBJ1-1; CDR3 DNA: TGCGCCAGCAGCTTGGGGCTGGGACAAGGGTTGAACACTGAAGCTTTCTTT; CDR3 protein: CASSLGLGQGLNTEAFF